This T cell receptor beta chain was found in a study of control samples from healthy donors and cancer patients. Using immunoSEQ multiplex PCR, the repertoire was profiled, and TCRdb retains in-frame clones only, with some absent. The table records tens of thousands of clones, about 95% of them present only once. This CDR3 has 14 residues. Trimming removed 3 bases at V and 4 bases at J, with 12 bases between. Germline CDR1 MNHEY, CDR2 SMNVEV (reference sequence). V usage is TRBV27 and J usage is TRBJ2-5; no clear D gene. This TCR was recovered from a man aged 55 to 70 in good health. Sequences were obtained from blood. CDR3 nucleotide sequence: TGTGCCAGCAGTTTCGTCCCCGAAGGAGAGACCCAGTACTTC. Amino acid sequence: CASSFVPEGETQYF.